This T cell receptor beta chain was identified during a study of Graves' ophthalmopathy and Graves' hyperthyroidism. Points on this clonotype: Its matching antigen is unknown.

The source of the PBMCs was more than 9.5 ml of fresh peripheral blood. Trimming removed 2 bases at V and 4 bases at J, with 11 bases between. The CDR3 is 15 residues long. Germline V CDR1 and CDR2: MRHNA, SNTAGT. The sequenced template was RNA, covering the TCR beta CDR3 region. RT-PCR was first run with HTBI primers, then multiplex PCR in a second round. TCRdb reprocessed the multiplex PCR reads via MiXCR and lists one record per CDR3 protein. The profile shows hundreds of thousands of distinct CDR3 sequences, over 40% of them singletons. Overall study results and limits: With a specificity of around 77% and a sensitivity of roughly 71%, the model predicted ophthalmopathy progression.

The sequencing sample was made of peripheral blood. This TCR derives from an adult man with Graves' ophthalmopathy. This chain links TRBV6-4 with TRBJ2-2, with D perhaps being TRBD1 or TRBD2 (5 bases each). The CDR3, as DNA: TGTGCCAGCAGTGACCGGGACCTTAGCACCGGGGAGCTGTTTTTT. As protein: CASSDRDLSTGELFF.